Listed below are T cell receptor beta chains from one sample, sequenced in a study of regulatory T cells in long-lasting Graves disease. From the multiplex PCR reads, TCRdb called clonotypes with MiXCR, one entry per CDR3 protein. The sample yields about 430,000 distinct CDR3 sequences, around a fifth seen once. Sequencing was performed on peripheral blood mononuclear cells (PBMCs), taken when the disease was refractory, from a patient treated with antithyroid drugs. The receptors were sampled from a female donor with Graves disease. Both conserved end residues are part of each CDR3. The order of the fields is J gene, D gene, clone size, V gene, CDR3 length, CDR3 DNA, CDR3 protein. The D gene is left open where the match is weak. Clone size is shown for a subset of rows, as once, few, many or a class of expanded clone.

j_gene: TRBJ2-6; d_gene: .; abundance: once; v_gene: TRBV12-3/TRBV12-4; len: 18; CDR3nt: TGTGCCAGCAGTTTAGCGTGGCTAGCAGGCTCTGGGGCCAACGTCCTGACTTTC; CDR3aa: CASSLAWLAGSGANVLTF
j_gene: TRBJ1-6; d_gene: .; abundance: few; v_gene: TRBV5-1; len: 14; CDR3nt: TGCGCCAGCAGCTTGGAAGCGGAAAATTCACCCCTCCACTTT; CDR3aa: CASSLEAENSPLHF
j_gene: TRBJ2-7; d_gene: TRBD1; abundance: many; v_gene: TRBV6-5; len: 14; CDR3nt: TGTGCCAGCAGTTACTTGGACAGGGGCTACGAGCAGTACTTC; CDR3aa: CASSYLDRGYEQYF
j_gene: TRBJ2-7; d_gene: .; abundance: .; v_gene: TRBV20-1; len: 15; CDR3nt: TGCAGTGCTAGACCTGGCGGGGAACCCTCCTACGAGCAGTACTTC; CDR3aa: CSARPGGEPSYEQYF
j_gene: TRBJ1-1; d_gene: TRBD1; abundance: few; v_gene: TRBV20-1; len: 13; CDR3nt: TGCAGTGCTAGTGGCGACAGGGTGGGTGAAGCTTTCTTT; CDR3aa: CSASGDRVGEAFF
j_gene: TRBJ2-2; d_gene: .; abundance: many; v_gene: TRBV28; len: 15; CDR3nt: TGTGCCAGCAGCTTGGGGGGCGCCGGCACCGGGGAGCTGTTTTTT; CDR3aa: CASSLGGAGTGELFF
j_gene: TRBJ2-5; d_gene: .; abundance: many; v_gene: TRBV28; len: 12; CDR3nt: TGTGCCAGCACAAGCGGAGGAGAGACCCAGTACTTC; CDR3aa: CASTSGGETQYF
j_gene: TRBJ1-6; d_gene: TRBD1; abundance: many; v_gene: TRBV2; len: 15; CDR3nt: TGTGCCAGCAGTGCATGGACAGGAGAGAATTCACCCCTCCACTTT; CDR3aa: CASSAWTGENSPLHF
j_gene: TRBJ2-7; d_gene: .; abundance: many; v_gene: TRBV20-1; len: 16; CDR3nt: TGCAGTGCTAGAGTCCTCAACACCCCGAGTTCCTACGAGCAGTACTTC; CDR3aa: CSARVLNTPSSYEQYF
j_gene: TRBJ1-1; d_gene: .; abundance: many; v_gene: TRBV28; len: 13; CDR3nt: TGTGCCAGCAGTTCAACAGAGCTCACTGAAGCTTTCTTT; CDR3aa: CASSSTELTEAFF
j_gene: TRBJ1-4; d_gene: .; abundance: many; v_gene: TRBV18; len: 12; CDR3nt: TGTGCCAGCTCACCTGAAGGTGGGAAACTGTTTTTT; CDR3aa: CASSPEGGKLFF
j_gene: TRBJ1-1; d_gene: .; abundance: many; v_gene: TRBV30; len: 13; CDR3nt: TGTGCCTGGAGTGTTAAGGGGAACACTGAAGCTTTCTTT; CDR3aa: CAWSVKGNTEAFF
j_gene: TRBJ1-2; d_gene: .; abundance: .; v_gene: TRBV7-9; len: 14; CDR3nt: TGTGCCAGCAGCCGCGAGAGCTCAGGGAATGGCTACACCTTC; CDR3aa: CASSRESSGNGYTF
j_gene: TRBJ2-1; d_gene: TRBD2; abundance: many; v_gene: TRBV12-3/TRBV12-4; len: 14; CDR3nt: TGTGCCAGCTGGCGTGGCGGGAGCTACAATGAGCAGTTCTTC; CDR3aa: CASWRGGSYNEQFF
j_gene: TRBJ1-5; d_gene: TRBD1; abundance: many; v_gene: TRBV6-1; len: 14; CDR3nt: TGTGCCAGCAGTGGAGGGGGCTCTGATCAGCCCCAGCATTTT; CDR3aa: CASSGGGSDQPQHF
j_gene: TRBJ1-5; d_gene: TRBD1; abundance: few; v_gene: TRBV19; len: 13; CDR3nt: TGTGCCAGTAGTCCAAGACAGGGTCAGCCCCAGCATTTT; CDR3aa: CASSPRQGQPQHF
j_gene: TRBJ2-7; d_gene: TRBD2; abundance: few; v_gene: TRBV20-1; len: 12; CDR3nt: TGCAGTGCTAGGGCTAGCGGGGCCGAGCAGTACTTC; CDR3aa: CSARASGAEQYF
j_gene: TRBJ2-5; d_gene: TRBD2; abundance: .; v_gene: TRBV24-1; len: 16; CDR3nt: TGTGCCACCAGTGATTTGGAGGCAGCGGGGCGGGAGACCCAGTACTTC; CDR3aa: CATSDLEAAGRETQYF
j_gene: TRBJ2-7; d_gene: .; abundance: many; v_gene: TRBV12-3/TRBV12-4; len: 16; CDR3nt: TGTGCCAGCAGTACCACTTCTACCACAGGAGTGAACGAGCAGTACTTC; CDR3aa: CASSTTSTTGVNEQYF
j_gene: TRBJ2-6; d_gene: .; abundance: many; v_gene: TRBV12-3/TRBV12-4; len: 17; CDR3nt: TGTGCCAGCAGTTTAGCGGTTGTGGTGTCTGGGGCCAACGTCCTGACTTTC; CDR3aa: CASSLAVVVSGANVLTF
j_gene: TRBJ2-1; d_gene: .; abundance: .; v_gene: TRBV10-1; len: 13; CDR3nt: TGCGCCAGCAGTGGATCTAGAGCGGATGAGCAGTTCTTC; CDR3aa: CASSGSRADEQFF
j_gene: TRBJ2-7; d_gene: .; abundance: .; v_gene: TRBV29-1; len: 14; CDR3nt: TGCAGCGTTGAGGCGGACGGGACCACCTACGAGCAGTACTTC; CDR3aa: CSVEADGTTYEQYF
j_gene: TRBJ2-7; d_gene: TRBD1; abundance: many; v_gene: TRBV5-1; len: 16; CDR3nt: TGCGCCAGCAGCTGGAGTCCGGGACAGGGGAACTACGAGCAGTACTTC; CDR3aa: CASSWSPGQGNYEQYF
j_gene: TRBJ1-5; d_gene: TRBD1; abundance: .; v_gene: TRBV19; len: 19; CDR3nt: TGTGCCAGTAGTCGGACAGGGGCGACCTCCGCGTATAGCAATCAGCCCCAGCATTTT; CDR3aa: CASSRTGATSAYSNQPQHF
j_gene: TRBJ2-5; d_gene: TRBD1; abundance: few; v_gene: TRBV5-1; len: 16; CDR3nt: TGTGCCAGCAGCCCGGATCCCACAGGGGGCCAAGAGACCCAGTACTTC; CDR3aa: CASSPDPTGGQETQYF
j_gene: TRBJ2-7; d_gene: .; abundance: once; v_gene: TRBV7-8; len: 15; CDR3nt: TGTGCCAGCAGCTTAACGTCCACTAGTCGCAGCGAGCAGTACTTC; CDR3aa: CASSLTSTSRSEQYF
j_gene: TRBJ1-2; d_gene: TRBD1; abundance: .; v_gene: TRBV9; len: 14; CDR3nt: TGTGCCAGCAGCCCCTCTGGGACAGGGAATGGCTACACCTTC; CDR3aa: CASSPSGTGNGYTF
j_gene: TRBJ2-7; d_gene: TRBD2; abundance: few; v_gene: TRBV7-9; len: 15; CDR3nt: TGTGCCAGCAGCTTAACACTAGCGGGAGCGGACGAGCAGTACTTC; CDR3aa: CASSLTLAGADEQYF
j_gene: TRBJ2-1; d_gene: .; abundance: .; v_gene: TRBV7-8; len: 11; CDR3nt: TGTGCCAGCAGCTTAGCGCGGGAGCAGTTCTTC; CDR3aa: CASSLAREQFF
j_gene: TRBJ1-1; d_gene: .; abundance: many; v_gene: TRBV6-1; len: 12; CDR3nt: TGTGCCACGGGGCTTTACCGGGATGAAGCTTTCTTT; CDR3aa: CATGLYRDEAFF
j_gene: TRBJ2-7; d_gene: .; abundance: .; v_gene: TRBV20-1; len: 15; CDR3nt: TGCAGTGGTCGAGGAGGGTGGGAGAAAGGTAGCGAGCAGTACTTC; CDR3aa: CSGRGGWEKGSEQYF
j_gene: TRBJ2-7; d_gene: .; abundance: .; v_gene: TRBV4-1; len: 15; CDR3nt: TGCGCCAGCAGCCAAGTCGGGATGGGCTCATACGAGCAGTACTTC; CDR3aa: CASSQVGMGSYEQYF
j_gene: TRBJ2-2; d_gene: .; abundance: few; v_gene: TRBV14; len: 15; CDR3nt: TGTGCCAGCAGCCACCGGGAGCCGCGGACCGGGGAGCTGTTTTTT; CDR3aa: CASSHREPRTGELFF
j_gene: TRBJ2-1; d_gene: .; abundance: .; v_gene: TRBV24-1; len: 16; CDR3nt: TGTGCCACCAGTGATTATTCGGCCCCTGGAGTCAATGAGCAGTTCTTC; CDR3aa: CATSDYSAPGVNEQFF
j_gene: TRBJ1-5; d_gene: .; abundance: .; v_gene: TRBV28; len: 14; CDR3nt: TGTGCCAGCAGCCCGGGAGGGGTAAGTCAGCCCCAGCATTTT; CDR3aa: CASSPGGVSQPQHF
j_gene: TRBJ1-2; d_gene: .; abundance: .; v_gene: TRBV29-1; len: 11; CDR3nt: TGCAGCGCTGCCGATTTAGGTGGCTACACCTTC; CDR3aa: CSAADLGGYTF
j_gene: TRBJ1-6; d_gene: .; abundance: .; v_gene: TRBV20-1; len: 15; CDR3nt: TGCAGTGCTAGAGTCCCGAACAGGGCAAATTCACCCCTCCACTTT; CDR3aa: CSARVPNRANSPLHF
j_gene: TRBJ1-5; d_gene: TRBD1; abundance: once; v_gene: TRBV12-3/TRBV12-4; len: 13; CDR3nt: TGTGCCAGCAGCGGACAGGGAAATCGGCCCCAGCATTTT; CDR3aa: CASSGQGNRPQHF
j_gene: TRBJ2-5; d_gene: .; abundance: many; v_gene: TRBV11-2; len: 14; CDR3nt: TGTGCCAGCAGCCAAGAGTTAACTCAAGAGACCCAGTACTTC; CDR3aa: CASSQELTQETQYF
j_gene: TRBJ2-7; d_gene: .; abundance: many; v_gene: TRBV11-2; len: 14; CDR3nt: TGTGCCAGCAGCCTTGGGGCGAGCTCCTACGAGCAGTACTTC; CDR3aa: CASSLGASSYEQYF
j_gene: TRBJ2-3; d_gene: .; abundance: many; v_gene: TRBV24-1; len: 15; CDR3nt: TGTGCCACCAGTGGCGACGGGGTTAGCACAGATACGCAGTATTTT; CDR3aa: CATSGDGVSTDTQYF
j_gene: TRBJ1-5; d_gene: .; abundance: few; v_gene: TRBV7-4; len: 12; CDR3nt: TGTGCCAGCAGCCCCACGGATCAGCCCCAGCATTTT; CDR3aa: CASSPTDQPQHF
j_gene: TRBJ2-2; d_gene: TRBD1; abundance: many; v_gene: TRBV7-2; len: 16; CDR3nt: TGTGCCAGCAGCCCACGACCGGGACAGAATACCGGGGAGCTGTTTTTT; CDR3aa: CASSPRPGQNTGELFF
j_gene: TRBJ2-7; d_gene: .; abundance: many; v_gene: TRBV13; len: 16; CDR3nt: TGTGCCAGCAGCTCCCCCACAGGGACGGACTCATACGAGCAGTACTTC; CDR3aa: CASSSPTGTDSYEQYF
j_gene: TRBJ2-1; d_gene: .; abundance: .; v_gene: TRBV7-6; len: 14; CDR3nt: TGTGCCAGCACTAAGGAGGTTAGCAATAATGAGCAGTTCTTC; CDR3aa: CASTKEVSNNEQFF
j_gene: TRBJ1-5; d_gene: .; abundance: many; v_gene: TRBV6-1; len: 14; CDR3nt: TGTGCCAGCAGGAGGGACAACTACGATCAGCCCCAGCATTTT; CDR3aa: CASRRDNYDQPQHF
j_gene: TRBJ2-2; d_gene: TRBD1; abundance: .; v_gene: TRBV15; len: 16; CDR3nt: TGTGCCACCAGCAGTGGTACAGGGGGAGCCACCGGGGAGCTGTTTTTT; CDR3aa: CATSSGTGGATGELFF
j_gene: TRBJ2-3; d_gene: .; abundance: .; v_gene: TRBV29-1; len: 15; CDR3nt: TGCAGCGTCCCACTCGAGGGGCGGTGGGGGGATACGCAGTATTTT; CDR3aa: CSVPLEGRWGDTQYF
j_gene: TRBJ1-1; d_gene: .; abundance: many; v_gene: TRBV6-1; len: 15; CDR3nt: TGTGCCAGCAGTGATTCGGCAGGGACGAACACTGAAGCTTTCTTT; CDR3aa: CASSDSAGTNTEAFF
j_gene: TRBJ1-1; d_gene: .; abundance: few; v_gene: TRBV19; len: 16; CDR3nt: TGTGCCAGTAGTCGCGGGCACAGAATTATGAACACTGAAGCTTTCTTT; CDR3aa: CASSRGHRIMNTEAFF
j_gene: TRBJ2-2; d_gene: TRBD1; abundance: .; v_gene: TRBV10-3; len: 15; CDR3nt: TGTGCCATCAGGGGGACAGACACTAACACCGGGGAGCTGTTTTTT; CDR3aa: CAIRGTDTNTGELFF
j_gene: TRBJ2-5; d_gene: TRBD2; abundance: many; v_gene: TRBV11-2; len: 14; CDR3nt: TGTGCCAGCAGCCCCGGACTAGCGGGAGAGACCCAGTACTTC; CDR3aa: CASSPGLAGETQYF
j_gene: TRBJ1-5; d_gene: .; abundance: many; v_gene: TRBV7-9; len: 13; CDR3nt: TGTGCCAGCAGCTTAGGCGTTGGTCAGCCCCAGCATTTT; CDR3aa: CASSLGVGQPQHF
j_gene: TRBJ1-2; d_gene: TRBD1; abundance: .; v_gene: TRBV25-1; len: 15; CDR3nt: TGTGCCAGCAGTGACCACGGACAGGGACCTCATGGCTACACCTTC; CDR3aa: CASSDHGQGPHGYTF
j_gene: TRBJ1-6; d_gene: .; abundance: .; v_gene: TRBV6-1; len: 13; CDR3nt: TGTGCCAGCAAGAGACAGAATAATCCACCCCTCCACTTT; CDR3aa: CASKRQNNPPLHF
j_gene: TRBJ2-3; d_gene: TRBD2; abundance: .; v_gene: TRBV6-1; len: 14; CDR3nt: TGTGCCAGCAGGGCACTAGCGGGAGGAGATACGCAGTATTTT; CDR3aa: CASRALAGGDTQYF
j_gene: TRBJ2-7; d_gene: .; abundance: .; v_gene: TRBV5-1; len: 16; CDR3nt: TGCGCCAGCAGCTTTACTCCCAGGGGATCGGGAGACGAGCAGTACTTC; CDR3aa: CASSFTPRGSGDEQYF
j_gene: TRBJ2-7; d_gene: TRBD1; abundance: .; v_gene: TRBV4-1; len: 14; CDR3nt: TGCGCCAGCAGGTGGGGGACAGACTCCTACGAGCAGTACTTC; CDR3aa: CASRWGTDSYEQYF
j_gene: TRBJ2-5; d_gene: TRBD2; abundance: many; v_gene: TRBV10-3; len: 18; CDR3nt: TGTGCCATCAGTGAGTCTAATGCGCTAACTAGCGGAAGAGAGACCCAGTACTTC; CDR3aa: CAISESNALTSGRETQYF
j_gene: TRBJ1-3; d_gene: .; abundance: .; v_gene: TRBV15; len: 15; CDR3nt: TGTGCCACCAGCAGAGAGGAGATCTCTGGAAACACCATATATTTT; CDR3aa: CATSREEISGNTIYF